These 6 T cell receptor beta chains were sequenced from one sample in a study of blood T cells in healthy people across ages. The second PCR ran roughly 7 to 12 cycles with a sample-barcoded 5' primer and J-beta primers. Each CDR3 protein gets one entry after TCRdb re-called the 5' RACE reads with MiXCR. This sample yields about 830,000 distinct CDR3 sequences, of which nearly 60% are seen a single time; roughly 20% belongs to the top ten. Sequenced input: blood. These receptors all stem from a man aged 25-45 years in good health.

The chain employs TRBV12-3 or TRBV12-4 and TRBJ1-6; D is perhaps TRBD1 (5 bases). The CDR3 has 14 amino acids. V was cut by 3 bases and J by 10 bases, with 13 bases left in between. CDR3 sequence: CASSLYRSTSPLHF. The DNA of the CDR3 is TGTGCCAGCAGTTTGTACAGGTCTACCTCACCCCTCCACTTT.

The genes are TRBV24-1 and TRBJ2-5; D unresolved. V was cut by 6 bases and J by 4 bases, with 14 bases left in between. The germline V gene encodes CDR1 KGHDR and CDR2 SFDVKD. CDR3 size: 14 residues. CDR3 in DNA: TGTGCCACCAGTATCCCATCGTTGGGAGAGACCCAGTACTTC. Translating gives CATSIPSLGETQYF.

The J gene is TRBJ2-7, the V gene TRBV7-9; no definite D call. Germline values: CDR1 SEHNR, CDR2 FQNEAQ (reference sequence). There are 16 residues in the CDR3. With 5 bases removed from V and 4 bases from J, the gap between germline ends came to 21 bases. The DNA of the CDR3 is TGTGCCAGCAGCCAGCCCGGGCGAGATAGGGAATACGAGCAGTACTTC. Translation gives CASSQPGRDREYEQYF.

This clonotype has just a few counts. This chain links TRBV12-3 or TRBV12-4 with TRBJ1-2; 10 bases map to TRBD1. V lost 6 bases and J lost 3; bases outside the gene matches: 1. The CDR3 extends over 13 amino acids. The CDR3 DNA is TGTGCCAGCAGCGGGACAGGGGACTATGGCTACACCTTC. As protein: CASSGTGDYGYTF.

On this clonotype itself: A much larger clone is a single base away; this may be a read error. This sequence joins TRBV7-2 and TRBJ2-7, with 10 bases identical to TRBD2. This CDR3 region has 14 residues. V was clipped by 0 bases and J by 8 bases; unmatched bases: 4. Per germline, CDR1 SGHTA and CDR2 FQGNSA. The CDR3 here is CASSLALAGDKQYF. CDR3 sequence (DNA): TGTGCCAGCAGCTTAGCCCTAGCGGGGGACAAGCAGTACTTC.

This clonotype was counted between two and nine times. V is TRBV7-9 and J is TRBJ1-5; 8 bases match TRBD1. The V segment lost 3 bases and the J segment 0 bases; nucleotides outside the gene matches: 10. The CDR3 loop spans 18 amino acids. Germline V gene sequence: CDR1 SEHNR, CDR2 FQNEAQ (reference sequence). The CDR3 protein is CASSFKGATGDSNQPQHF. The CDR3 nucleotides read TGTGCCAGCAGCTTTAAGGGGGCGACAGGGGATAGCAATCAGCCCCAGCATTTT.